These 4 T cell receptor beta chains came from one sample sequenced in a study of regulatory T cells in long-lasting Graves disease. Construction of the TCR beta libraries employed iRepertoire HTBI primers in conjunction with Arm-PCR of CDR3 regions. From the multiplex PCR reads, TCRdb called clonotypes with MiXCR, one entry per CDR3 protein. The sample consists of 520,000 or so distinct CDR3 sequences, around 13% of them appearing once. Noted time point: newly diagnosed GD, antithyroid drugs for less than 3 months. The TCR library was made from RNA extracted from PBMCs. In addition, the sample was reused for a study of T cells in Graves' hyperthyroidism and ophthalmopathy.

The sample in question was peripheral blood mononuclear cells (PBMCs), obtained at new diagnosis, from a patient treated with antithyroid drugs. Receptors originate from a woman aged 25-40 years with Graves disease.

This clonotype has at least ten counts. The rearrangement uses TRBV27 and TRBJ2-3, with D uncertain. The ends were cut back, 1 base at V and 1 base at J, with 12 bases in the middle. Germline CDR1 MNHEY, CDR2 SMNVEV (reference sequence). This CDR3 spans 16 amino acids. The CDR3 nucleotides read TGTGCCAGCAGTTTATTAGGGCCGGTGGGCACAGATACGCAGTATTTT. This codes for CASSLLGPVGTDTQYF.

This clonotype came up many times. The rearrangement links TRBV19 to TRBJ1-1, with D maybe TRBD1 (6 bases). In germline, CDR1 is LNHDA, CDR2 SQIVND (reference sequence). The CDR3 loop spans 14 amino acids. V was clipped by 7 bases and J by 4 bases, with 16 bases between them. CDR3 in amino acids: CASTPAGAGTEAFF. CDR3 DNA sequence: TGTGCCAGTACCCCGGCAGGGGCGGGCACTGAAGCTTTCTTT.

This clonotype was recorded at least ten times. The V call is TRBV6-5, the J call TRBJ1-2; weak D call: TRBD1 (5 bases). The V and J ends lost 4 bases and 2 bases respectively, with 14 bases between them. The germline gives CDR1 MNHEY, CDR2 SVGAGI. The CDR3 length is 15 residues. The chain's CDR3 is CASSWTQGLNYGYTF. The CDR3 region has the DNA TGTGCCAGCAGTTGGACCCAGGGCCTAAACTATGGCTACACCTTC.

The rearrangement links TRBV6-2 or TRBV6-3 to TRBJ2-1, with TRBD2 identical over 9 bases. The germline V gene encodes CDR1 MNHEY and CDR2 SVGEGT. The CDR3 loop spans 15 amino acids. V gave up 11 bases and J gave up 6 bases; unmatched junction bases: 14. The CDR3 sequence: CASAAGGPYGNEQFF. The CDR3 DNA follows: TGTGCCTCGGCGGCGGGAGGGCCCTACGGCAATGAGCAGTTCTTC.